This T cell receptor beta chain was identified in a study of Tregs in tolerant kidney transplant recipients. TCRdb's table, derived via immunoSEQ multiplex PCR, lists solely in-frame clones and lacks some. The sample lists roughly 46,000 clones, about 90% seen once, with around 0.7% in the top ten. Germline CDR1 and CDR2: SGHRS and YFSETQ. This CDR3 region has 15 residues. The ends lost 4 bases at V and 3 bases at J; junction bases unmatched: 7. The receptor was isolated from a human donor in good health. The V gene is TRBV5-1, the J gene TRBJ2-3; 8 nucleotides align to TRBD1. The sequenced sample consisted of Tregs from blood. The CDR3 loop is CASSPWTGLTDTQYF. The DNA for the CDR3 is TGCGCCAGCAGCCCTTGGACAGGGTTAACAGATACGCAGTATTTT.